Given below is one T cell receptor beta chain in context. What it recognizes is unknown. This record belongs to a study of cytomegalovirus exposure and HLA in healthy donors. Study-wide results and caveats: As a later analysis showed, several of the most significant clusters appeared to be linked to common viral pathogens. In a later analysis, most CMV-associated TCR beta chains appeared HLA-restricted. When analyzed later, a missense DCLRE1C variant was found to be linked to TCR beta V- and J-gene trimming.

The length of the CDR3 is 17 residues. With V trimmed by 3 bases and J by 0 bases, 8 bases remained unmatched. Germline V gene data show CDR1 as GTSNPN and CDR2 as SVGIG (reference sequence). The study ran its PCR with 60 Vbeta and 13 Jbeta primers. Profiled with immunoSEQ multiplex PCR; TCRdb holds only in-frame clones, not every one. The data show about 100,000 clones, with less than 90% seen just once and just over 2.5% held by the top ten. The sequenced material came from PBMCs. The receptor was isolated from a man aged 35-49 years in good health and CMV-seronegative. The chain uses TRBV30 and TRBJ1-6; 7 bases align to TRBD1. Written as DNA, the CDR3 is TGTGCCTGGAGATCGACAGGGTCCAGCTCCTATAATTCACCCCTCCACTTT. Protein: CAWRSTGSSSYNSPLHF.